This T cell receptor beta chain is from a study of OX40 agonist ivuxolimab in advanced cancers. About the research overall: The dose-escalation cohort was approximately 85% male, with a mean age of approximately 61 years, ranging roughly 20 to 80.

Using immunoSEQ multiplex PCR, the repertoire was profiled, and TCRdb retains in-frame clones only, with some absent. Altogether about 100,000 clones are present, 95% to 97% being singletons, with the ten largest covering just over 2%. The receptor comes from an adult with an advanced solid tumor such as melanoma, head and neck, liver or kidney cancer. The material sequenced was CD4+ or CD8+ T cells sorted from blood, taken in a trial of the OX40 agonist ivuxolimab.

Here the CDR3 reads CASSSDRGRETQYF. As DNA, the CDR3 is TGTGCCAGCAGCTCGGACAGGGGGAGGGAGACCCAGTACTTC. The rearrangement joins TRBV7-9 to TRBJ2-5, with 10 nucleotides matching TRBD1. CDR1 is SEHNR, CDR2 FQNEAQ, per germline (reference sequence). This CDR3 comprises 14 residues. Trimming cost V 4 bases and J 5 bases; bases outside gene matches: 4.